This T cell receptor beta chain was sequenced during a study of blood T cell repertoires in COVID-19. Study at large: Nucleic acid was either cDNA or gDNA, and it came from T cells, B-cell-depleted T cells, or PBMCs.

In the authors' workflow: Nucleated cell counts were estimated from reference gene primer amplification. The repertoire was sequenced with immunoSEQ multiplex PCR; TCRdb's copy has only in-frame clones and lacks some. The V and J calls and clone size come from that table; D and trimming were worked out from the DNA. Seen here are roughly 340,000 clones, 80% to 90% observed once, and the top ten hold about 1%. This clone was seen a single time. Clinical history reported by participants formed the basis on which cohorts were assigned. Two consecutive negative NP/OP PCR tests, clearance, or resolved symptoms defined Cohort 3 recovery. Looked up from germline, CDR1 is SQVTM and CDR2 is ANQGSEA. The trim removed 2 bases at V and 5 bases at J, leaving 1 base unmatched. This CDR3 has 12 amino acids.

The material sequenced was PBMCs or T cells enriched from blood (not recorded which). The chain carries TRBV29-1 and TRBJ2-5, with TRBD1 matching over 8 bases. The origin of this receptor is a man aged 18 to 35 who had recovered from COVID-19. CDR3 residues: CSVEWTGETQYF. CDR3 sequence (DNA): TGCAGCGTTGAATGGACAGGGGAGACCCAGTACTTC.